This TCR beta chain was recorded in a study of shared clonotypes between healthy human individuals (TCRdb year 2020). With respect to the entire study: The cohort included a few men and a couple of women between 18 and 49 years of age. For each donor, three plates each were used for CD4 naive and CD4 memory, two plates were used for CD8 naive, and one plate was used for CD8 memory. The study deeply sequenced blood TCR repertoires of about 5 healthy adults to estimate repertoire size and the extent of clonotype sharing between individuals. Each donor's leukapheresis produced roughly between about 0.9 and 9.5 billion PBMCs. To increase sequencing depth and limit assay-specific biases, TCR repertoire library preparation and sequencing were carried out by different laboratories using diverse techniques.

On this clone itself: What this receptor recognizes is not known. Qualities for individual bases were not recorded, and no much larger clone is one base off.

CD8 naive samples consisted of CD45RO-negative cells that were positively selected for CCR7, yielding a CD45RA+CCR7+ population without TemRA cells. The donors were healthy, HIV-negative adults who had no recently reported acute infections or vaccinations. All donors were Caucasian adults living in Nashville, Tennessee, USA. Blood was collected by leukapheresis, and PBMCs were isolated by Ficoll-Histopaque density gradient centrifugation and then cryopreserved in liquid nitrogen vapor phase. Purity and quantity of every magnetically sorted T cell population were checked by analytical flow cytometry. Each sorted fraction had its genomic DNA isolated and then quantified by UV absorbance on a Nanodrop 2000c. Using the deep immunoSEQ assay, TCR CDR3 regions were amplified from genomic DNA by multiplex PCR. Extracted genomic DNA from each cell subset was spread evenly across all wells of several immunoSEQ 96-well plates, with each plate serving as a replicate. For sorted subsets, about 200 ng genomic DNA, equal to some 30,000 T cell genomes, was loaded into each replicate PCR. Purified libraries were measured with a Qubit 3.0 fluorometer, size-checked on a Bioanalyzer 2100, and measured again with the KAPA Library Quantification kit. Every immunoSEQ 96-well plate was sequenced on a separate single-read 150-cycle Illumina NextSeq 550 flow cell. Per the original workflow: The immunoSEQ output contained only junctional sequences without quality scores, so filtering could not match that applied to full-length reads. Sequences were annotated with PyIR, a Python wrapper for IgBLAST v1.9, and V/J genes and CDR3 were assigned using IMGT germline references. Reads were filtered out if the reads had weak V/J assignments (E-value above 1e-6), no CDR3, stop codons, out-of-frame junctions, or ambiguous translated residues. V3J clonotypes were defined as sequences sharing an identical inferred V gene, J gene, and CDR3 amino acid sequence. Percentage overlap between repertoires was computed as shared unique clonotypes divided by the size of the smaller repertoire. RTK rarefaction, the Chao1 estimator, and Recon v2.1 estimates of unobserved clonotypes were used to assess repertoire richness. Generation probabilities were computed with OLGA for all TCRbeta clonotypes obtained by the gDNA method from four donors. The immuneACCESS repertoire file appears here via TCRdb, limited to in-frame rearrangements. These files lack a portion of the clones; in checked studies, under half of the deficit traces to unresolved V genes, and the cause of the others is not known. V, J and clone size are taken as reported in that table, and D and trimming were inferred from the DNA itself. The sample table contains over 2 million clones; only one count was recorded for approximately 94% of them. 0.85% to 1.2% of the sample lies in the top ten.

The germline V gene sets CDR1 to MNHNS and CDR2 to SASEGT. Trimmed from V: 1 base; trimmed from J: 3 bases; junction bases lacking a gene match: 11. From the cysteine up to the phenylalanine, the CDR3 has a length of 17 residues. The retained sequence is limited to the CDR3, 51 bases, with the frame set at the first base. What the research found in general, with its limitations: The genetic and exposure-history diversity represented was limited by the small number of donors. Across several donors, approximately 5% of naive CD4, 3% to 4% of naive CD8, 2% to 2.5% of memory CD4, and 0.4% of memory CD8 clonotypes were shared. Naive subsets generally had larger estimated clonotype richness than memory subsets. Based on pairwise subsampling, the degree of clonotype sharing among donors was expected to be affected by sequencing depth. Sampling was restricted to blood, and TCR repertoires in tissue are likely to differ from TCR repertoires in blood. Clonotypes shared by all four sorted-subset donors showed higher generation probabilities than non-shared clonotypes. Rarefaction of sorted-subset datasets indicated incomplete sequencing despite the large sequencing depth.

The chain is assembled from TRBV6-1 and TRBJ2-7; the junction holds 8 bases that match TRBD2. Material for sequencing was naive CD8+ T cells sorted from blood. The sample's cell subset or site label, decoded: CD45RA+CCR7+. The receptor was isolated from a young man in good health. The CDR3 has the sequence CASSEEAAGGEFYEQYF. The bases are TGTGCCAGCAGTGAAGAGGCTGCGGGGGGAGAGTTCTACGAGCAGTACTTC.